This T cell receptor beta chain was sequenced during a study of blood T cell repertoires in COVID-19. At the level of the study: Samples representing acute and convalescent COVID-19 were sourced from the United States, Italy and Spain. Sources were T cells, B-cell-depleted T cells, or PBMCs; the material itself was cDNA or gDNA.

In the authors' workflow: Amplification of reference gene primers provided the estimated nucleated cell counts. Sequencing was performed with immunoSEQ multiplex PCR; in TCRdb, only in-frame clones are kept and a portion is missing. V and J calls and clone size are given by that table; D and trimming were obtained from the DNA. The data show 380,000 or so clones, around 89% seen once. V shed 3 bases and J shed 0 bases, with 9 bases lying between them. In germline, CDR1 is MRHNA, CDR2 SNTAGT. The CDR3 length is 14 residues. The gene calls are TRBV6-4 and TRBJ2-7; D is unresolved. Sequencing used peripheral blood. This TCR was sampled from a man between 35 and 55 years old with acute or convalescent COVID-19. The CDR3 loop is CASSESESSYEQYF. In DNA, the CDR3 is TGTGCCAGCAGTGAAAGTGAGAGCTCCTACGAGCAGTACTTC.